These 14 T cell receptor beta chains came from one sample sequenced in a study of synovial regulatory T cells in juvenile arthritis. Only in-frame clones appear in the TCRdb table, and some are missing; sequencing was by immunoSEQ multiplex PCR. The clone table shows 9,000 to 10,000 clones, with the ten largest holding about 1%. Sequencing was carried out using Treg cells from blood. Subset defined: remaining (HLA-DR-negative) circulating blood Treg cells. These receptors all come from a donor younger than 35 with juvenile idiopathic arthritis.

V and J are TRBV4-3 and TRBJ1-3; TCRdb designates TRBD1, a call that cannot be tested without DNA. The CDR3 totals 18 residues. DNA for this receptor is not on file. Germline V gene lookup returns CDR1 LGHNA and CDR2 YSLEER. The CDR3 spells CASSQSLGTGGFGNTIYF.

The rearrangement joins TRBV18 to TRBJ1-5; the D call of TRBD1 rests on TCRdb alone, since no DNA is present to check it. Germline V gene lookup returns CDR1 KGHSH and CDR2 LQKENI. This CDR3 is built from 16 residues. No nucleotide data were recorded. This CDR3 is CASSSTGQGFNQPQHF.

This rearrangement joins TRBV5-6 to TRBJ2-7; TCRdb gives TRBD1 as the D gene, but with no DNA this cannot be confirmed. Germline V gene sequence: CDR1 SGHDT, CDR2 YYEEEE. This CDR3 is built from 15 residues. This entry has no DNA. CDR3: CASSSLTGYRGEQYF. Filled out from reference TRBV5-6 and TRBJ2-7, the complete variable domain reads DAGVTQSPTHLIKTRGQQVTLRCSPKSGHDTVSWYQQALGQGPQFIFQYYEEEERQRGNFPDRFSGHQFPNYSSELNVNALLLGDSALYLCASSSLTGYRGEQYFGPGTRLTVT.

The rearrangement joins TRBV5-3 to TRBJ2-2; the D gene TCRdb calls, TRBD2, cannot be checked with no DNA. Being an ORF, TRBV5-3 has a function that is uncertain. This CDR3 region has 12 residues. No DNA is given. The CDR3 sequence is CARSLITGELFF.

This chain uses TRBV19 with TRBJ2-7; the TRBD2 assignment by TCRdb is unverifiable without DNA. The CDR3 consists of 15 residues. The DNA is not on file. Germline V gene data show CDR1 as LNHDA and CDR2 as SQIVND (reference sequence). Here the CDR3 reads CASSGLAGGSHEQYF.

The rearrangement joins TRBV5-6 to TRBJ2-7; without DNA, the TCRdb call of TRBD1 cannot be checked. The CDR3 has 11 amino acids. DNA for this receptor is not on file. CDR1 and CDR2 from the germline V gene are SGHDT and YYEEEE. The chain's CDR3 is CASTKGYEQYF.

V gene TRBV5-6 combines with J gene TRBJ1-1; TCRdb names TRBD1, which stays unverified in the absence of DNA. Germline V lookup: CDR1 SGHDT, CDR2 YYEEEE. This CDR3 contains 14 residues. DNA for this receptor is not on file. CDR3 residues: CASSYDSRRTEAFF.

V and J are TRBV4-1 and TRBJ2-7. The germline V gene has CDR1 MGHRA and CDR2 YSYEKL. This CDR3 region has 14 residues. No DNA is given. The CDR3 spells CASSQFIGSNEQYF.

This clone is classed as medium-sized by frequency. The chain is built from TRBV5-1 and TRBJ2-2; as DNA is missing, the TRBD2 call by TCRdb cannot be tested. The CDR3 runs 19 residues. The DNA is not on file. Germline-derived CDR1 and CDR2 are SGHRS and YFSETQ. The CDR3 reads CASNRIQPGLLTNTGELFF.

The chain combines TRBV4-3 with TRBJ2-2; with no DNA, the TCRdb D assignment of TRBD2 cannot be verified. The length of the CDR3 is 12 residues. No DNA appears here. Germline V lookup: CDR1 LGHNA, CDR2 YSLEER. The CDR3 spells CASSQAVGELFF.

The V and J genes are TRBV11-3 and TRBJ2-7; lacking DNA, the TRBD1 call made by TCRdb goes unchecked. CDR1 is SGHNT, CDR2 YENEEA, per germline. The CDR3 is made up of 14 amino acids. No nucleotide data were recorded. CDR3 region: CASSLVPGSYEQYF. Full variable domain (rest looked up from reference TRBV11-3 and TRBJ2-7): EAGVVQSPRYKIIEKKQPVAFWCNPISGHNTLYWYLQNLGQGPELLIRYENEEAVDDSQLPKDRFSAERLKGVDSTLKIQPAELGDSAVYLCASSLVPGSYEQYFGPGTRLTVT.

The rearrangement uses TRBV2 and TRBJ2-1; TCRdb's D call of TRBD2 is untestable without DNA. The CDR3 covers 15 residues. The entry carries no DNA sequence. CDR1 SNHLY and CDR2 FYNNEI come from the germline V gene. CDR3 loop: CASGGSLRSYNEQFF. Full variable domain (remainder filled in from reference TRBV2 and TRBJ2-1): EPEVTQTPSHQVTQMGQEVILRCVPISNHLYFYWYRQILGQKVEFLVSFYNNEISEKSEIFDDQFSVERPDGSNFTLKIRSTKLEDSAMYFCASGGSLRSYNEQFFGPGTRLTVL.

V usage is TRBV6-1 and J usage is TRBJ2-7; TCRdb proposes TRBD1, but this gene call is untestable without DNA. This CDR3 is built from 15 residues. No DNA sequence is on record. CDR1 and CDR2 (germline): MNHNS, SASEGT. The CDR3 region is CASRNPGTINHEQYF.

The chain recombines TRBV6-1 with TRBJ2-7; as DNA is missing, the TRBD2 call by TCRdb cannot be tested. Germline V gives CDR1 MNHNS, CDR2 SASEGT. The CDR3 runs to 12 residues. The record lacks a DNA sequence. The CDR3 protein is CALTVGGYEQYF.